This paragraph reports one TCR beta chain. These data belong to a study of blood T cells in healthy people across ages. A J-beta primer mix and a sample-barcoded 5' primer were used in a second PCR of roughly 6 to 11 cycles. TCRdb recomputed calls from the 5' RACE reads with MiXCR, one row per CDR3 protein. The repertoire holds about 570,000 distinct CDR3 sequences, with about a quarter as singletons. In each sample, at least 7 million PBMCs were isolated. The CDR3 sequence is 15 residues long. Another study also made use of these data, one on T cells of mothers and their children. As reported in that work: Related mother-child pairs showed slightly higher but non-significant overlap than unrelated pairs.

The TCR sequence derives from a boy between 2 and 10 years old in good health. The chain combines TRBV12-3 or TRBV12-4 with TRBJ2-5; D is ambiguous. The J call may be mistaken, given a closer DNA end match to TRBJ2-7. Sequencing input: blood. DNA of the CDR3: TGTGCCAGCAGTCTTATGGACGTCGGATCCTACGAGCAGTACTTC. Translated: CASSLMDVGSYEQYF.